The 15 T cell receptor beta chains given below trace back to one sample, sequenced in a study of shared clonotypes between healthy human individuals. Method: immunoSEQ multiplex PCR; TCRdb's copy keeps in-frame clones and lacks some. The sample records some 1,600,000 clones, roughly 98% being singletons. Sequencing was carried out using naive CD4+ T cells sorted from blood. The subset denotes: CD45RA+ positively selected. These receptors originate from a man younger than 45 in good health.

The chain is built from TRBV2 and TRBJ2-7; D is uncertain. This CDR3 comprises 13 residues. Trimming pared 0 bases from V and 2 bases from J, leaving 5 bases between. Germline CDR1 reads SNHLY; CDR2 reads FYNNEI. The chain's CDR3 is CASSEARTYEQYF. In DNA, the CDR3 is TGTGCCAGCAGTGAAGCAAGAACCTACGAGCAGTACTTC. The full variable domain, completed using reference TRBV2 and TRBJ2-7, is EPEVTQTPSHQVTQMGQEVILRCVPISNHLYFYWYRQILGQKVEFLVSFYNNEISEKSEIFDDQFSVERPDGSNFTLKIRSTKLEDSAMYFCASSEARTYEQYFGPGTRLTVT.

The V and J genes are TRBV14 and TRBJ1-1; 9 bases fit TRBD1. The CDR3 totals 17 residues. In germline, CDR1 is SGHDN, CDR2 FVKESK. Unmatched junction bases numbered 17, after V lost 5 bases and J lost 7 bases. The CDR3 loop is CASSFHLTGGELDEAFF. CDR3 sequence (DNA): TGTGCCAGCAGCTTTCATCTCACAGGGGGCGAGCTGGATGAAGCTTTCTTT.

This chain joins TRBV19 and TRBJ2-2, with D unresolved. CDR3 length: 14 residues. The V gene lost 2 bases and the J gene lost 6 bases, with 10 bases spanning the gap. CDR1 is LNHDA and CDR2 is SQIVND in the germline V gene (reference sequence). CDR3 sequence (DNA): TGTGCCAGTAGTATACCGAACAATGCCGGGGAGCTGTTTTTT. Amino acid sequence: CASSIPNNAGELFF. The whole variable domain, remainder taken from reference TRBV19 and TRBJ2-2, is DGGITQSPKYLFRKEGQNVTLSCEQNLNHDAMYWYRQDPGQGLRLIYYSQIVNDFQKGDIAEGYSVSREKKESFPLTVTSAQKNPTAFYLCASSIPNNAGELFFGEGSRLTVL.

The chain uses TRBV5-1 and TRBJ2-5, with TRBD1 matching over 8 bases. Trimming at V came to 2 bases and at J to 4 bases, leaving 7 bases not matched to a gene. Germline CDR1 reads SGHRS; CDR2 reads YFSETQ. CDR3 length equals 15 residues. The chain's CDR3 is CASSLDRGPPETQYF. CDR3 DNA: TGCGCCAGCAGCTTAGACAGGGGTCCCCCAGAGACCCAGTACTTC. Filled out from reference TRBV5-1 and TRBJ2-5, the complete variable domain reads KAGVTQTPRYLIKTRGQQVTLSCSPISGHRSVSWYQQTPGQGLQFLFEYFSETQRNKGNFPGRFSGRQFSNSRSEMNVSTLELGDSALYLCASSLDRGPPETQYFGPGTRLLVL.

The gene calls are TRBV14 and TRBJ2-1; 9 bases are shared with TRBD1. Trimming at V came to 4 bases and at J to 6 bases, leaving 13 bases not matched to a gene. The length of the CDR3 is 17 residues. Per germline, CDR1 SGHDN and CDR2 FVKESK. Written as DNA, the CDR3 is TGTGCCAGCAGCCGGTACCGGGACAGGGTTATAGGCAATGAGCAGTTCTTC. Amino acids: CASSRYRDRVIGNEQFF.

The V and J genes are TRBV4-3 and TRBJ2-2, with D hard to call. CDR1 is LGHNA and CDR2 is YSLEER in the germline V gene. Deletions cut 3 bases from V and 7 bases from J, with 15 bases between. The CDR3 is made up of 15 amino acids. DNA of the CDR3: TGCGCCAGCAGCCAGCTAGGATCGGTTAGCGGGGAGCTGTTTTTT. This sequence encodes CASSQLGSVSGELFF.

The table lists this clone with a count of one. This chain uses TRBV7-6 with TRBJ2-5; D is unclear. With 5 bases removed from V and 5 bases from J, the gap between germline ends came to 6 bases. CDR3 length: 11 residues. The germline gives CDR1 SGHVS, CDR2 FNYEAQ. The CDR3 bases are TGTGCCAGCAGCCCCGCGGAGACCCAGTACTTC. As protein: CASSPAETQYF.

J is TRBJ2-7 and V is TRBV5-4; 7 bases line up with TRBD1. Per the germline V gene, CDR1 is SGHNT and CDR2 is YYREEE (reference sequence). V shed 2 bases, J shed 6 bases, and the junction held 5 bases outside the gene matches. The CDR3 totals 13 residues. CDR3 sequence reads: CASSFGTDSEQYF. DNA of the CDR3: TGTGCCAGCAGCTTCGGGACAGACTCCGAGCAGTACTTC.

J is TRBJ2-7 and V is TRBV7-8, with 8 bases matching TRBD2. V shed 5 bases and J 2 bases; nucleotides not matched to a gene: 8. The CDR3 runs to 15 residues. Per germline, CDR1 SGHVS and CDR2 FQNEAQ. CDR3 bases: TGTGCCAGCAGCGAATCCGGGACTAGAACCTACGAGCAGTACTTC. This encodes CASSESGTRTYEQYF.

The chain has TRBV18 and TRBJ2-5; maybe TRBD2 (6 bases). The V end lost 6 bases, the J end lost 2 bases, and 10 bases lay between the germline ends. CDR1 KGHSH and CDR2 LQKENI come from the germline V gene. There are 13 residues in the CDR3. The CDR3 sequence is CASSGGTQETQYF. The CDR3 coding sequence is TGTGCCAGCTCCGGGGGTACACAAGAGACCCAGTACTTC.

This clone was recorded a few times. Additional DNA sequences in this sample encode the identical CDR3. CDR3 amino acids: CASSPPTDTQYF. The CDR3 DNA reads TGTGCCAGCTCACCACCCACAGATACGCAGTATTTT. The gene calls are TRBV18 and TRBJ2-3; D is unresolved. From germline, CDR1 is KGHSH and CDR2 LQKENI. V shed 0 bases and J shed 2 bases, with 0 bases lying between them. The CDR3 covers 12 residues.

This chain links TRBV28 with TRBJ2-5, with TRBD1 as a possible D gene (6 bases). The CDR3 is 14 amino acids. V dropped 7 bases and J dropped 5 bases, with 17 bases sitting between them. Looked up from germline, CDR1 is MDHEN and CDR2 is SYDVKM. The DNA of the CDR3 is TGTGCCAGCAAAAGAGCAACAGGGTGGGAGACCCAGTACTTC. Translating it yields CASKRATGWETQYF.

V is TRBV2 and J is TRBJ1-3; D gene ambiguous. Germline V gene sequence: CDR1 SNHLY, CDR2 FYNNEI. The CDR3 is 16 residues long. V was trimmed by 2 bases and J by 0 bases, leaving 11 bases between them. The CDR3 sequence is CASSETQSSSGNTIYF. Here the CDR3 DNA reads TGTGCCAGCAGTGAAACGCAATCGTCCTCTGGAAACACCATATATTTT.

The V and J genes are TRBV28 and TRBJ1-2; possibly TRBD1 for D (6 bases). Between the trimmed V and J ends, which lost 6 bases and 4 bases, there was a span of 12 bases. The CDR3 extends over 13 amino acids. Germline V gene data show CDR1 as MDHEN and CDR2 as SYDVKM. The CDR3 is CASSRAGVYGYTF. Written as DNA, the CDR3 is TGTGCCAGCAGCCGCGCAGGGGTCTATGGCTACACCTTC.

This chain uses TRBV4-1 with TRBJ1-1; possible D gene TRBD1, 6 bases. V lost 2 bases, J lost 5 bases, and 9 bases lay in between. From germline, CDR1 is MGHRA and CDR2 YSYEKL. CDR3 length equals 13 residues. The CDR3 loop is CASSQLQGTEAFF. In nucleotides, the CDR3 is TGCGCCAGCAGCCAACTCCAGGGGACTGAAGCTTTCTTT.